This TCR beta chain was found in a study of T cells after yellow fever vaccination. Overall study context: Preparation used SMART-Seq v4 Ultra Low Input for the low-cell-number fractions. Study conclusions and caveats: Though it reached lower strength, the secondary response hit its peak faster, day 5 versus 15. Post-booster reappearance was seen for most primary-vaccination clones (roughly 96% CD4, around 88% CD8). Sorted repertoires could include abundant contaminating clonotypes from bulk cells.

From the 5' RACE reads, TCRdb called clonotypes with MiXCR, one entry per CDR3 protein. The repertoire holds roughly 190,000 distinct CDR3 sequences, with approximately 11% as singletons. This clonotype was counted between two and nine times. As yet, its antigen is unknown. The receptor was derived from a man between 18 and 29 years old who received the YFV17D yellow fever vaccine. This sample comprised CD8+ T cells sorted from PBMCs, obtained 15 days after the yellow fever booster vaccination.

CDR3 amino acids: CASSLGAADSSGANVLTF. CDR3 DNA sequence: TGTGCCAGCAGCTTAGGGGCGGCAGACTCCTCTGGGGCCAACGTCCTGACTTTC. This chain joins TRBV7-9 and TRBJ2-6; no clear D gene. The CDR3 contains 18 residues. Germline-derived CDR1 and CDR2 are SEHNR and FQNEAQ (reference sequence). Trimming stripped 1 base from V and 0 bases from J, with 13 bases between.